The clone carrying this T cell receptor beta chain was counted once. The data derive from a study of blood T cell repertoires in COVID-19. On the study more broadly: Specimens from acute and convalescent COVID-19 originated in the United States, Italy and Spain. T cells, B-cell-depleted T cells, or PBMCs supplied cDNA or gDNA.

Followed over time, Seattle patients had been enrolled while infection was active. Methods used by the authors: For nucleated cells, counts were estimated from reference gene primer amplification. The protocol was immunoSEQ multiplex PCR, while the TCRdb copy is restricted to in-frame clones and leaves out a portion. V, J and clone size are those of that table, while D and trimming were read from the DNA. The sample consists of 350,000 to 400,000 clones, around 88% of them appearing once. The germline gives CDR1 MNHEY, CDR2 SMNVEV (reference sequence). V dropped 6 bases and J dropped 0 bases, with 11 bases sitting between them. The CDR3 contains 15 residues.

Sequenced: peripheral blood. J is TRBJ1-4 and V is TRBV27; tentative D call: TRBD1 (5 bases). The source is a woman aged 60-75 years with COVID-19, enrolled during active disease. The CDR3 bases are TGTGCCAGCAGGGGGGGAGGACCAACTAATGAAAAACTGTTTTTT. It encodes CASRGGGPTNEKLFF.